The source of this T cell receptor beta chain is a study of blood T cell repertoires in COVID-19. As for the study in general: COVID-19 samples, acute and convalescent, were from the United States, Italy and Spain.

This clone was seen once. Only in-frame clones appear in the TCRdb table, and some are missing; sequencing was by immunoSEQ multiplex PCR. Of roughly 160,000 clones listed, around 80% are singletons. Clinical history as reported by participants underpinned cohort assignment. Two negative PCRs, clearance, or symptom resolution characterized the recovered Cohort 3 donors. Germline lookup yields CDR1 SGHAT and CDR2 FQNNGV. The CDR3 runs to 13 residues. Trimming left V 5 bases short and J 3 bases short, with 10 bases between. The receptor's source is a man over 45 who had recovered from COVID-19. The specimen sequenced was PBMCs or T cells enriched from blood (not recorded which). This chain links TRBV11-2 with TRBJ1-1; D remains ambiguous. As DNA, the CDR3 is TGTGCCAGCAGCCTCCGGTCGGACACTGAAGCTTTCTTT. It yields the protein CASSLRSDTEAFF.